This T cell receptor (beta chain) was found in a study of cytomegalovirus exposure and HLA in healthy donors. 13 Jbeta primers and 60 Vbeta primers were used for the PCR. Sequencing used immunoSEQ multiplex PCR; TCRdb keeps in-frame clones, though not all of them. Of 97,000 or so clones listed, around four fifths are singletons. In germline, CDR1 is MNHNS, CDR2 SASEGT. V lost 8 bases and J lost 0, with 16 bases in between. This CDR3 region has 15 residues. This TCR derives from a man in his forties or fifties in good health and CMV-seronegative. The chain joins TRBV6-1 to TRBJ1-1, with unresolved D. The sequencing sample was made of PBMCs. The CDR3 DNA is TGTGCCAGCTCTCGCGAGGGCGGGCTGAACACTGAAGCTTTCTTT. Amino acid sequence: CASSREGGLNTEAFF.